This paragraph reports one T cell receptor (beta chain). It has no known antigen specificity. No qualities accompany the bases; no much larger clone lies one base away. The immunoSEQ Assay, a bias-controlled multiplex PCR, was used to amplify TCRbeta CDR3 regions from genomic DNA. Per the source publication's procedure: Nucleated cell counts per sample were estimated from amplification of reference gene primers within the assay. Sequence reads were collapsed and filtered to measure the absolute abundance of every unique TCRbeta CDR3 rearrangement. For each sample, productive Simpson clonality was calculated as the square root of Simpson's diversity index across productive rearrangements. This is the immuneACCESS table as TCRdb keeps it, with only in-frame sequences that have V and J called. A part of the clones is gone; compared with another copy, unresolved V genes explain less than half, and the rest is unexplained. The DNA was the basis for D and trimming; V, J and clone size are from that table. Across this sample there are hundreds of thousands of clones, with about 90% seen only once. Clones ranked in the top ten supply roughly 1.4% of the sample.

The sample originates from a study of blood T cell repertoires in COVID-19 (dated by TCRdb to 2020 to 2022). Background for the entire study: Samples covering the acute and convalescent phases of COVID-19 were provided by collaborators in the United States, Italy and Spain. The dataset comprised deeply sampled blood TCRbeta repertoires from subjects exposed to, actively infected with, or recovered from COVID-19. The repertoires were made available in a free public database intended to serve as a resource for research on the immune response to SARS-CoV-2. Sample metadata almost always included a de-identified subject ID, COVID-19 status, age in years and sex. The material from the prospective study consisted of cDNA or gDNA derived from T cells, B-cell-depleted T cells, or PBMCs. Where available, HLA class I and class II types were taken from metadata supplied by the sample provider and were not determined by assay-based typing. Samples were obtained from the ongoing ImmuneRACE study (first 160 participants) and from some 1,200 subjects provided by 6 global collaborators.

The collaborating institutions used their own protocols to collect whole blood in K2EDTA tubes. For TCRbeta analysis, collaborators shipped samples as frozen whole blood, isolated PBMCs, or DNA extracted from either of those sample types. From the cysteine up to the phenylalanine, the CDR3 has a length of 14 residues. The DNA shown is the 42-base CDR3, in frame from base 1. Relative to germline, V is 1 base shorter and J is 10 bases shorter, with 17 bases between their ends. Paper-wide results and their limitations: How much clinical and demographic metadata was included differed by source and by participant, and the metadata was provided uncurated.

This TCR came from a man older than 75 with acute or convalescent COVID-19. The rearrangement combines TRBV5-3 with TRBJ1-2; TRBD1 is a weak D gene call, 6 bases matching. TRBV5-3 is noted as an ORF with a role that remains uncertain. Source material: peripheral blood. The sequenced DNA: TGTGCCAGAAGCTTGTTGGCAGGGGAATTGGCCTACACCTTC. Translated, this gives CARSLLAGELAYTF.